This T cell receptor beta chain was sequenced during a study of blood T cell repertoires in COVID-19. The CDR3 contains 14 residues. Trimming shortened V by 8 bases and J by 2 bases, and 16 bases separated the two germline ends. Germline V gene lookup returns CDR1 SGHTS and CDR2 YDEGEE. In the original analysis: Estimates of nucleated cell counts were drawn from the amplification of reference gene primers. The protocol was immunoSEQ multiplex PCR, while the TCRdb copy is restricted to in-frame clones and leaves out a portion. V and J calls and clone size follow that table, whereas D and trimming were derived from the DNA. The data contain fewer than 250,000 clones, roughly 80% of them singletons.

What was sequenced was PBMCs or T cells enriched from blood (not recorded which). The chain carries TRBV5-8 and TRBJ1-2; D is unresolved. The sequence was collected from a man aged 55 to 70 who had recovered from COVID-19. Here the CDR3 DNA reads TGTGCCAGGGAGTTGAGGTTTCCGAACTATGGCTACACCTTC. As protein: CARELRFPNYGYTF.